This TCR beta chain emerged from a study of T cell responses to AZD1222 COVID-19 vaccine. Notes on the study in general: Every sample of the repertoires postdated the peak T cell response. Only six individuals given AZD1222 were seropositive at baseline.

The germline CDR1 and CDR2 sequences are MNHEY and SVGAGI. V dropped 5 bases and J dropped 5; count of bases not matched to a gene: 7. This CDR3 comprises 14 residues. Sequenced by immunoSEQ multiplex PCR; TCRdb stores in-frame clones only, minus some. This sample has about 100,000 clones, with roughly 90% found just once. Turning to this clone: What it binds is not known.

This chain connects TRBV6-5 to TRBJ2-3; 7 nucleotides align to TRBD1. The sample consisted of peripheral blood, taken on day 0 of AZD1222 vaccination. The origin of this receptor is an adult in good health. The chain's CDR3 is CASSTQTGRDTQYF. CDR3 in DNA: TGTGCCAGCAGTACCCAGACAGGGAGAGATACGCAGTATTTT.